One and the same sample provided the 17 T cell receptor beta chains below, sequenced in a study of radiation and T cells in renal cell carcinoma. Specified time point: blood 4 weeks post-SBRT, at nephrectomy. Treatment reported: 15 Gy SBRT to primary tumor, nephrectomy 4 weeks later. Produced via immunoSEQ multiplex PCR; TCRdb's table is partial and in-frame only. This sample has about 83,000 clones, with around four fifths found just once. The sample here was blood, taken from a patient whose treatment included radiotherapy and nephrectomy. The receptors here all came from a woman aged 55-70 years with renal cell carcinoma.

This clone has a single count. The J gene is TRBJ1-4, the V gene TRBV25-1; D gene ambiguous. Trimming shortened V by 3 bases and J by 4 bases, and 12 bases separated the two germline ends. This CDR3 contains 15 residues. CDR1 and CDR2 from the germline V gene are MGHDK and SYGVNS. In nucleotides, the CDR3 is TGTGCCAGCAGTGAGGGTAGCAGATATAATGAAAAACTGTTTTTT. Translation: CASSEGSRYNEKLFF.

V and J are TRBV18 and TRBJ2-6, with 9 bases fitting TRBD1. Germline V gene sequence: CDR1 KGHSH, CDR2 LQKENI. This CDR3 spans 18 amino acids. V dropped 5 bases and J dropped 0; count of bases not matched to a gene: 8. DNA of the CDR3: TGTGCCAGCTCATCCACAGGGGGCTTCTTCTCTGGGGCCAACGTCCTGACTTTC. Amino acid sequence: CASSSTGGFFSGANVLTF.

Written as DNA, the CDR3 is TGTGCCAGCTCACCGGGGGCAGGGGACTATGGCTACACCTTC. This encodes CASSPGAGDYGYTF. The chain joins TRBV18 to TRBJ1-2; D perhaps matches TRBD1 (6 bases). Trimming took 3 bases from V and 3 from J, leaving 11 bases between them. Germline V gene sequence: CDR1 KGHSH, CDR2 LQKENI. The CDR3 contains 14 residues.

The V gene is TRBV6-6, the J gene TRBJ1-2; TRBD1 matches 11 bases. The CDR3 consists of 14 residues. Trimming at V came to 6 bases and at J to 5 bases, leaving 5 bases not matched to a gene. CDR1 and CDR2 (germline): MNHNY, SVGAGI (reference sequence). In DNA, the CDR3 is TGTGCCAGCAGCCCCGGGACAGGGGGTTATGGCTACACCTTC. As protein: CASSPGTGGYGYTF.

V usage is TRBV30 and J usage is TRBJ2-7, with D hard to call. The CDR3 covers 13 residues. Trimming took off 2 bases at V and 0 bases at J, with 8 bases between the two ends. Per germline, CDR1 GTSNPN and CDR2 SVGIG (reference sequence). The CDR3 loop reads CAWSKRSSYEQYF. The DNA of the CDR3 is TGTGCCTGGAGTAAGAGGAGCTCCTACGAGCAGTACTTC.

V is TRBV28 and J is TRBJ2-5, with 8 bases that match TRBD2. Per the germline V gene, CDR1 is MDHEN and CDR2 is SYDVKM. V was clipped by 4 bases and J by 2 bases; unmatched bases: 6. The length of the CDR3 is 15 residues. The CDR3: CASSSPPGGQETQYF. The CDR3, as DNA: TGTGCCAGCAGTTCTCCCCCGGGGGGGCAAGAGACCCAGTACTTC.

This chain uses TRBV30 with TRBJ2-7; D is possibly TRBD1 or TRBD2 (6 bases each). Per germline, CDR1 GTSNPN and CDR2 SVGIG (reference sequence). This CDR3 contains 15 residues. The V and J ends lost 3 bases and 2 bases respectively, with 17 bases between them. In nucleotides, the CDR3 is TGTGCCTGGAGAGGGGGAGGACCCCCGACCTACGAGCAGTACTTC. Its protein is CAWRGGGPPTYEQYF.

The chain has TRBV29-1 and TRBJ1-1, with unresolved D. CDR3 length: 11 amino acids. Per the germline V gene, CDR1 is SQVTM and CDR2 is ANQGSEA. V lost 7 bases to trimming and J lost 5 bases, with 11 bases between them. CDR3 protein: CSGVRGTEAFF. The CDR3 DNA follows: TGCAGCGGGGTCCGTGGAACTGAAGCTTTCTTT.

The rearrangement uses TRBV6-5 and TRBJ2-6; D could derive from TRBD1 or TRBD2 (5 bases each). The V and J ends lost 2 bases and 2 bases respectively, with 10 bases between them. Germline V CDR1 and CDR2: MNHEY, SVGAGI. The CDR3 is 16 amino acids. This chain's CDR3 is CASSYEGTAGANVLTF. For the CDR3, the DNA is TGTGCCAGCAGTTACGAAGGGACGGCTGGGGCCAACGTCCTGACTTTC.

The chain joins TRBV5-5 to TRBJ1-2, with unresolved D. V lost 0 bases and J lost 5, with 11 bases in between. This CDR3 has 14 residues. CDR1 and CDR2 (germline): SGHKS, YYEKEE (reference sequence). The CDR3 loop reads CASSLGGQVYGYTF. CDR3 sequence (DNA): TGTGCCAGCAGCTTGGGGGGTCAGGTTTATGGCTACACCTTC.

V usage is TRBV19 and J usage is TRBJ1-1; no definite D call. CDR1 and CDR2 from the germline V gene are LNHDA and SQIVND (reference sequence). V gave up 5 bases and J gave up 3 bases, with 13 bases separating them. The CDR3 has 14 amino acids. The CDR3 nucleotides are TGTGCCAGTAGTGGGGTATTGCGTGACACTGAAGCTTTCTTT. This gives the protein CASSGVLRDTEAFF.

The chain joins TRBV6-6 to TRBJ1-1; D might be TRBD1 (6 bases). V was cut by 6 bases and J by 3 bases, with 11 bases left in between. Looked up from germline, CDR1 is MNHNY and CDR2 is SVGAGI (reference sequence). This CDR3 has 13 amino acids. This CDR3 reads CASSRTVYTEAFF. CDR3 coding DNA: TGTGCCAGCAGCCGGACAGTGTACACTGAAGCTTTCTTT.

Comments on this clone: One end of the junction is discordant with germline, which a read error may explain. V and J are TRBV2 and TRBJ1-2; D remains unclear. The CDR3 loop spans 12 amino acids. From germline, CDR1 is SNHLY and CDR2 FYNNEI. The CDR3 spells CVSRNSNYGYTF. The DNA for the CDR3 is TGTGTCAGCCGGAATTCTAACTATGGCTACACCTTC.

The V and J genes are TRBV7-2 and TRBJ1-2; 9 nucleotides align to TRBD1. CDR3 length: 16 amino acids. The germline V gene encodes CDR1 SGHTA and CDR2 FQGNSA. The V and J ends lost 1 base and 8 bases, in that order; junction bases with no gene match: 11. In DNA form, the CDR3 reads TGTGCCAGCAGCTTAGATCTGGGGAGGACAGGGGAAGGCTACACCTTC. Protein sequence: CASSLDLGRTGEGYTF. Complete variable domain (other parts from reference TRBV7-2 and TRBJ1-2): GAGVSQSPSNKVTEKGKDVELRCDPISGHTALYWYRQSLGQGLEFLIYFQGNSAPDKSGLPSDRFSAERTGGSVSTLTIQRTQQEDSAVYLCASSLDLGRTGEGYTFGSGTRLTVV.

The rearrangement uses TRBV7-2 and TRBJ2-4, with 8 bases matching TRBD1. V trimming: 5 bases; J trimming: 9 bases; junction bases outside the gene matches: 9. Germline V gene sequence: CDR1 SGHTA, CDR2 FQGNSA. The CDR3 covers 14 residues. The CDR3 region has the DNA TGTGCCAGCAGCGCCGCCACCGGGACAGGCATTCAGTACTTC. Its translation: CASSAATGTGIQYF.

The rearrangement uses TRBV15 and TRBJ1-1; D unresolved. This CDR3 region has 13 residues. V shed 0 bases and J shed 1 base, with 3 bases lying between them. The germline gives CDR1 LNHNV, CDR2 YYDKDF (reference sequence). The CDR3 nucleotides read TGTGCCACCAGCAGAGAGGGGAACACTGAAGCTTTCTTT. Translated, it gives CATSREGNTEAFF.

This clone showed up just once. The rearrangement joins TRBV15 to TRBJ1-4, with D maybe TRBD1 (5 bases). With 1 base removed from V and 4 bases from J, the gap between germline ends came to 10 bases. This CDR3 contains 15 residues. Germline loops: CDR1 LNHNV, CDR2 YYDKDF (reference sequence). The chain's CDR3 is CATSRAGDLNEKLFF. Here the CDR3 DNA reads TGTGCCACCAGCAGAGCGGGGGACCTTAATGAAAAACTGTTTTTT. Full variable domain (outside the CDR3, taken from reference TRBV15 and TRBJ1-4): DAMVIQNPRYQVTQFGKPVTLSCSQTLNHNVMYWYQQKSSQAPKLLFHYYDKDFNNEADTPDNFQSRRPNTSFCFLDIRSPGLGDTAMYLCATSRAGDLNEKLFFGSGTQLSVL.